The rows below give T cell receptor beta chains drawn from one sample of a study of response to subunit inactivated influenza vaccine. One entry per CDR3 protein results from TCRdb running MiXCR on the RT-PCR reads. The sample gives approximately 730,000 distinct CDR3 sequences, about 14% of which show up once; around 7.3% is in the top ten. This specimen was PBMCs from blood, taken less than 15 days before vaccination. Receptors originate from a man aged 45-65 years who received an inactivated influenza vaccine. Each CDR3 is given with its conserved first and last residue. D genes are given only for firm matches. The listing skips clone size in some rows; elsewhere it reads once, few, many or a size class.

length | D | J | V | size | DNA | CDR3
14 | TRBD2 | TRBJ2-3 | TRBV6-5 | many | TGTGCCAGCAGTTCTAGCGGGAGGGCAGATACGCAGTATTTT | CASSSSGRADTQYF
20 | TRBD1 | TRBJ2-2 | TRBV2 | few | TGTGCCAGCAGAACACCGGGACAGGGACACCTAAATTGGTTCACCGGGGAGCTGTTTTTT | CASRTPGQGHLNWFTGELFF
15 | TRBD2 | TRBJ2-1 | TRBV2 | few | TGTGCCAGCAGTGGTAGGCGGGAGATTTACAATGAGCAGTTCTTC | CASSGRREIYNEQFF
15 | . | TRBJ1-2 | TRBV3-1 | once | TGTGCCAGCTGCCGAGATACCGCAGGGGTCTATGGCTACACCTTC | CASCRDTAGVYGYTF
17 | TRBD2 | TRBJ2-3 | TRBV7-9 | few | TGTGCCAGCAGACCAATGAGCGGGAGAGGTCCAGGAGATACGCAGTATTTT | CASRPMSGRGPGDTQYF
14 | . | TRBJ2-2 | TRBV5-1 | many | TGCGCCAGCAGCCCCTCGGGAAACACCGGGGAGCTGTTTTTT | CASSPSGNTGELFF
12 | . | TRBJ2-3 | TRBV29-1 | . | TGCAGCGTTGCCGGTGCGGGAGATACGCAGTATTTT | CSVAGAGDTQYF
12 | . | TRBJ1-1 | TRBV10-3 | . | TGTGCCATCAAGGGGGGCGGCACTGAAGCTTTCTTT | CAIKGGGTEAFF
15 | . | TRBJ1-2 | TRBV5-1 | . | TGCGCCAGCAGCTTGGCGGGGGGCCCCGACTATGGCTACACCTTC | CASSLAGGPDYGYTF
14 | . | TRBJ2-3 | TRBV12-3/TRBV12-4 | many | TGTGCCAGCAGTTTATCCCGGAGGGCAGATACGCAGTATTTT | CASSLSRRADTQYF
17 | TRBD2 | TRBJ2-5 | TRBV12-3/TRBV12-4 | few | TGTGCCAGCAGTCCTGGACTAGCGGGGCCATCACAAGAGACCCAGTACTTC | CASSPGLAGPSQETQYF
13 | . | TRBJ1-5 | TRBV15 | . | TGTGCCACCAGTTCCGTTAGCAATCAGCCCCAGCATTTT | CATSSVSNQPQHF
13 | . | TRBJ1-2 | TRBV7-9 | . | TGTGCCAGCAGCTCAGGGAACAGATATGGCTACACCTTC | CASSSGNRYGYTF
14 | . | TRBJ2-7 | TRBV7-9 | few | TGTGCCAGCAGCTTAGCCCCATCCGCCTACGAGCAGTACTTC | CASSLAPSAYEQYF
15 | TRBD2 | TRBJ2-7 | TRBV16 | many | TGTGCCAGCAGCTACGGGACTAGCGAGTCCTACGAGCAGTACTTC | CASSYGTSESYEQYF
16 | . | TRBJ2-1 | TRBV12-3/TRBV12-4 | many | TGTGCCAGCAGGGGTACAAGAGCGAGCTCCTACAATGAGCAGTTCTTC | CASRGTRASSYNEQFF
15 | . | TRBJ2-7 | TRBV3-1 | many | TGTGCCAGCAGCCAAGGGGGAGATGGCCCCTACGAGCAGTACTTC | CASSQGGDGPYEQYF
15 | . | TRBJ1-2 | TRBV4-3 | . | TGCGCCAGCAGCCAAGATCGGAGCACTAACTATGGCTACACCTTC | CASSQDRSTNYGYTF
15 | . | TRBJ2-3 | TRBV18 | few | TGTGCCAGCTCACCGCGGACACCAGGCACAGATACGCAGTATTTT | CASSPRTPGTDTQYF
15 | . | TRBJ2-4 | TRBV12-3/TRBV12-4 | . | TGTGCCAGCAGTCACCTAGGCCTGGCCAAAAACATTCAGTACTTC | CASSHLGLAKNIQYF
15 | . | TRBJ2-1 | TRBV6-1 | few | TGTGCCAGCACCCCGCCGGGACACCTCGGGAATGAGCAGTTCTTC | CASTPPGHLGNEQFF
17 | TRBD1 | TRBJ2-7 | TRBV9 | . | TGTGCCAGCAGCCCCGAGACAGGGGCGATAAACTCCTACGAGCAGTACTTC | CASSPETGAINSYEQYF
13 | . | TRBJ2-3 | TRBV6-1 | . | TGTGCCAGCAGTGGAGGTCATTTAGATACGCAGTATTTT | CASSGGHLDTQYF
14 | . | TRBJ1-2 | TRBV5-1 | many | TGCGCCAGCAGCTGGTCCGGGGACGGCTATGGCTACACCTTC | CASSWSGDGYGYTF
16 | TRBD1 | TRBJ2-1 | TRBV29-1 | . | TGCAGCGTTGAAGAAGGGTCGACAGGGACCTACAATGAGCAGTTCTTC | CSVEEGSTGTYNEQFF
14 | . | TRBJ2-7 | TRBV2 | few | TGTGCCAGCAGTGCCGAGAGCCTCCTAGGTGAGCAGTACTTC | CASSAESLLGEQYF
13 | . | TRBJ1-2 | TRBV29-1 | . | TGCAGCGTTGAAGATAAGAGGGGCCCTGGCTACACCTTC | CSVEDKRGPGYTF
14 | . | TRBJ2-3 | TRBV2 | few | TGTGCCAGCAGCGATATTACTAGCACAGATACGCAGTATTTT | CASSDITSTDTQYF
16 | TRBD2 | TRBJ2-2 | TRBV12-3/TRBV12-4 | . | TGTGCCAGCAGCCTTTTTAGCGGGTCTACCGGGGGGGAGCTGTTTTTT | CASSLFSGSTGGELFF
14 | . | TRBJ2-5 | TRBV20-1 | once | TGCAGTGCGGGAGAGGGGTGGGGCCAAGAGACCCAGTACTTC | CSAGEGWGQETQYF
17 | . | TRBJ2-3 | TRBV6-2/TRBV6-3 | once | TGTGCCAGCAGTTACCGTGTCGGGGGGTCGGGGGCAGGTACGCAGTATTTT | CASSYRVGGSGAGTQYF
17 | TRBD1 | TRBJ1-1 | TRBV5-1 | many | TGCGCCAGCAGCTTGTGGGGGGGGACAGGGCAGAACACTGAAGCTTTCTTT | CASSLWGGTGQNTEAFF
14 | . | TRBJ2-3 | TRBV12-3/TRBV12-4 | . | TGTGCCAGCAGTATGAGGGGTTTCACAGATACGCAGTATTTT | CASSMRGFTDTQYF
13 | TRBD2 | TRBJ2-7 | TRBV6-5 | . | TGTGCCAGCAGTTACAGGGAGGGAGGGGAGCAGTACTTC | CASSYREGGEQYF
11 | TRBD1 | TRBJ2-1 | TRBV2 | . | TGTGCCAGCAGTCGACAGGGGGTGAAGTTCTTC | CASSRQGVKFF
15 | TRBD2 | TRBJ2-3 | TRBV5-1 | few | TGCGCCAGCAGCTTGGAGACTAGCGGCACAGATACGCAGTATTTT | CASSLETSGTDTQYF
16 | . | TRBJ2-7 | TRBV18 | . | TGTGCCAGCTCACCACTCGCACAGGGCGGGGGTTACGAGCAGTACTTC | CASSPLAQGGGYEQYF
16 | . | TRBJ2-5 | TRBV7-2 | . | TGTGCCAGCAGCTCGCAGACCTACCAGGTATCAGAGACCCAGTACTTC | CASSSQTYQVSETQYF
17 | TRBD1 | TRBJ1-4 | TRBV7-6 | . | TGTGCCAGCAGCTTTGACCGGGACAGTTCAACTAATGAAAAACTGTTTTTT | CASSFDRDSSTNEKLFF
12 | . | TRBJ1-1 | TRBV29-1 | many | TGCAGCGTTAGACGACAGAACACTGAAGCTTTCTTT | CSVRRQNTEAFF
15 | TRBD1 | TRBJ2-5 | TRBV9 | few | TGTGCCAGCAGCGTAGTTGGGACAGGGGGGGAGACCCAGTACTTC | CASSVVGTGGETQYF
16 | . | TRBJ2-7 | TRBV6-2/TRBV6-3 | few | TGTGCCAGCACGGACTGGGGGCGAGGGCGTTTTCCCGAGCAGTACTTC | CASTDWGRGRFPEQYF
13 | . | TRBJ2-2 | TRBV11-2 | many | TGTGCCAGCAGCTCCAGGGAAGGCGGGGAGCTGTTTTTT | CASSSREGGELFF
15 | . | TRBJ1-2 | TRBV14 | . | TGTGCCAGCAGCCAAGATCCAGGGTATATCGCTGGCTACACCTTC | CASSQDPGYIAGYTF
14 | . | TRBJ1-6 | TRBV28 | many | TGTGCCAGCAGTTTATGGACAGGAAATTCACCCCTCCACTTT | CASSLWTGNSPLHF